The 26 T cell receptor gamma chains listed next were all sequenced from one sample in a study of Vδ1+ human thymocytes. Overall study findings and caveats: Thymic TRG and TRD repertoires appeared highly polyclonal, with Gaussian CDR3 length distributions.

These receptors lack a known antigen. RNA was extracted from the cells and then reverse transcribed. Pooled V-gene forward primers with one constant-region reverse primer generated the CDR3 amplicons by multiplex PCR. TCRdb re-called clones from the multiplex PCR reads via CATT. The table records more than 35,000 gamma-chain clones, just over 20% of them present only once. Input material: Vdelta1+ gamma-delta thymocytes from the thymus. Subset denoted: FACS-sorted CD3+ TCRalphabeta- TCRVdelta1+ TCRVdelta2- thymocytes. The receptor source for this set is a girl in the first two years of life who had congenital heart surgery.

The chain couples TRGV4 to TRGJ1 or TRGJ2. Losses at the gene ends were 0 bases for V and 6 bases for J; bases not matched to a gene: 8. CDR3 length equals 14 residues. Per the germline V gene, CDR1 is EGSTGY and CDR2 is YDSYTSSV. Here the CDR3 reads CATWDGPLSYKKLF. The DNA of the CDR3 is TGTGCCACCTGGGATGGGCCGTTGAGTTATAAGAAACTCTTT.

Turning to this clone: The same CDR3 arises from other DNA sequences in this sample as well. The rearrangement links TRGV2 to TRGJ1 or TRGJ2. Germline V gives CDR1 EGSNGY, CDR2 YDSYNSKV. Trimming cost V 2 bases and J 7 bases; bases outside gene matches: 5. The CDR3 runs 12 residues. CDR3 protein: CATWDAGYKKLF. CDR3 sequence (DNA): TGTGCCACCTGGGACGCGGGGTATAAGAAACTCTTT.

This clone has only a few counts. Other DNA sequences in this sample translate to the same CDR3. The V gene is TRGV2, the J gene TRGJ1 or TRGJ2. V lost 1 base and J lost 0; bases outside the gene matches: 3. Per the germline V gene, CDR1 is EGSNGY and CDR2 is YDSYNSKV. The CDR3 sequence is 14 residues long. CDR3 bases: TGTGCCACCTGGGACGGACGGAATTATTATAAGAAACTCTTT. Protein sequence: CATWDGRNYYKKLF.

The gene calls are TRGV2 and TRGJ1 or TRGJ2. The germline V gene has CDR1 EGSNGY and CDR2 YDSYNSKV. V shed 0 bases and J 7 bases; nucleotides not matched to a gene: 9. The CDR3 loop spans 14 amino acids. The DNA of the CDR3 is TGTGCCACCTGGGACGGGCCCGAGAGATATAAGAAACTCTTT. This encodes CATWDGPERYKKLF.

This clone was found a few times. The chain employs TRGV4 and TRGJ1 or TRGJ2. The junction had 9 bases not matched to a gene; V was cut back by 4 bases and J by 3 bases. Germline CDR1 reads EGSTGY; CDR2 reads YDSYTSSV. This CDR3 region has 14 residues. This CDR3 is CATWDSPPYYKKLF. Here the CDR3 DNA reads TGTGCCACCTGGGACAGCCCCCCTTATTATAAGAAACTCTTT.

The chain employs TRGV2 and TRGJ1 or TRGJ2. CDR3 size: 14 residues. Trimming cost V 6 bases and J 3 bases; bases outside gene matches: 11. CDR1 and CDR2 (germline): EGSNGY, YDSYNSKV. CDR3 nucleotide sequence: TGTGCCACCTGGAAGCTAAAGGTTTATTATAAGAAACTCTTT. It yields the protein CATWKLKVYYKKLF.

This clone was seen more than once but under ten times. The chain carries TRGV9 and TRGJ1 or TRGJ2. Germline V gene sequence: CDR1 GITISATS, CDR2 ISYDGTV (reference sequence). This CDR3 contains 13 residues. The trim removed 0 bases at V and 6 bases at J, leaving 5 bases unmatched. CDR3 sequence reads: CALWEVLFYKKLF. For the CDR3, the DNA is TGTGCCTTGTGGGAGGTGCTATTTTATAAGAAACTCTTT.

The chain employs TRGV3 and TRGJP1. The germline gives CDR1 VTNTFY, CDR2 YDVSTARD (reference sequence). The ends lost 2 bases at V and 0 bases at J; junction bases unmatched: 6. The length of the CDR3 is 16 residues. The CDR3: CATWDTCDTTGWFKIF. CDR3 bases: TGTGCCACCTGGGACACATGTGATACCACTGGTTGGTTCAAGATATTT.

The chain combines TRGV8 with TRGJ1 or TRGJ2. The CDR3 loop spans 12 amino acids. CDR1 is VENAVY, CDR2 YDSYNSRV, per germline. Germline trimming cut 3 bases from V and 8 bases from J; bases unmatched to any gene: 7. The CDR3 DNA is TGTGCCACCTGGGATGCCCCAAATAAGAAACTCTTT. Translating it yields CATWDAPNKKLF.

The rearrangement links TRGV2 to TRGJ1 or TRGJ2. The CDR3 runs to 15 residues. Germline V lookup: CDR1 EGSNGY, CDR2 YDSYNSKV. After removal of 0 bases from V and 0 bases from J, the junction contained 5 bases not matched to a gene. The CDR3 bases are TGTGCCACCTGGGACGGGCGAAAGAATTATTATAAGAAACTCTTT. This translates into CATWDGRKNYYKKLF.

This sequence joins TRGV9 and TRGJ1 or TRGJ2. The V segment lost 0 bases and the J segment 5 bases; nucleotides outside the gene matches: 7. CDR1 and CDR2 (germline): GITISATS, ISYDGTV (reference sequence). The CDR3 has 14 residues. CDR3 sequence reads: CALWEVYEDYKKLF. The CDR3 region has the DNA TGTGCCTTGTGGGAGGTGTATGAGGATTATAAGAAACTCTTT.

The J gene is TRGJ1 or TRGJ2, the V gene TRGV3. CDR3 length: 15 amino acids. CDR1 and CDR2 from the germline V gene are VTNTFY and YDVSTARD (reference sequence). V was pared by 3 bases and J by 0 bases, with 8 bases of the junction left unmatched. CDR3 bases: TGTGCCACCTGGGACGGGCTCCCGAATTATTATAAGAAACTCTTT. Translating gives CATWDGLPNYYKKLF.

J is TRGJP2 and V is TRGV8. Losses at the gene ends were 4 bases for V and 0 bases for J; bases not matched to a gene: 8. From germline, CDR1 is VENAVY and CDR2 YDSYNSRV. There are 16 residues in the CDR3. The CDR3 sequence is CATWDPLYSSDWIKTF. CDR3 bases: TGTGCCACCTGGGACCCACTTTATAGTAGTGATTGGATCAAGACGTTT.

The chain recombines TRGV9 with TRGJ1 or TRGJ2. The CDR3 is 14 residues long. The germline CDR1 and CDR2 sequences are GITISATS and ISYDGTV (reference sequence). Germline trimming cut 0 bases from V and 5 bases from J; bases unmatched to any gene: 7. CDR3 bases: TGTGCCTTGTGGGAGGTGCGATCCAATTATAAGAAACTCTTT. It translates to CALWEVRSNYKKLF.

This clone came up a few times. The V gene is TRGV2, the J gene TRGJP2. Germline trimming cut 6 bases from V and 1 base from J; bases unmatched to any gene: 8. The germline V gene encodes CDR1 EGSNGY and CDR2 YDSYNSKV. The CDR3 contains 15 residues. The CDR3 spells CATWLRGSSDWIKTF. The CDR3 DNA follows: TGTGCCACCTGGCTGCGGGGTAGTAGTGATTGGATCAAGACGTTT.

The genes are TRGV4 and TRGJ1 or TRGJ2. The CDR3 sequence is 13 residues long. After removal of 2 bases from V and 9 bases from J, the junction contained 10 bases not matched to a gene. CDR1 and CDR2 (germline): EGSTGY, YDSYTSSV. The CDR3 is CATWDEGESKKLF. CDR3 bases: TGTGCCACCTGGGATGAGGGGGAGTCTAAGAAACTCTTT.

The J gene is TRGJ1 or TRGJ2, the V gene TRGV3. Looked up from germline, CDR1 is VTNTFY and CDR2 is YDVSTARD (reference sequence). This CDR3 is built from 16 residues. J was trimmed by 2 bases and V by 0 bases; bases with no gene match: 10. The CDR3 sequence: CATWDRRDWDYYKKLF. CDR3 nucleotide sequence: TGTGCCACCTGGGACAGGCGTGATTGGGATTATTATAAGAAACTCTTT.

The chain combines TRGV8 with TRGJP2. CDR1 is VENAVY and CDR2 is YDSYNSRV in the germline V gene. This CDR3 contains 14 residues. V shed 2 bases, J shed 3 bases, and the junction held 3 bases outside the gene matches. In nucleotides, the CDR3 is TGTGCCACCTGGGATATGGGTAGTGATTGGATCAAGACGTTT. Translated: CATWDMGSDWIKTF.

This clone was observed a handful of times. V is TRGV2 and J is TRGJ1 or TRGJ2. Germline V gives CDR1 EGSNGY, CDR2 YDSYNSKV. Germline trimming cut 4 bases from V and 9 bases from J; bases unmatched to any gene: 12. The CDR3 loop spans 13 amino acids. CDR3 sequence reads: CATWDTPRAKKLF. The CDR3 DNA is TGTGCCACCTGGGATACTCCTCGAGCTAAGAAACTCTTT.

This chain uses TRGV2 with TRGJ1 or TRGJ2. The CDR3 length is 15 residues. Germline V lookup: CDR1 EGSNGY, CDR2 YDSYNSKV. V was clipped by 0 bases and J by 4 bases; unmatched bases: 9. CDR3 loop: CATWDGLLRYYKKLF. In DNA form, the CDR3 reads TGTGCCACCTGGGACGGGCTTTTGAGGTATTATAAGAAACTCTTT.

The gene calls are TRGV9 and TRGJ1 or TRGJ2. Looked up from germline, CDR1 is GITISATS and CDR2 is ISYDGTV (reference sequence). The trim removed 0 bases at V and 12 bases at J, leaving 5 bases unmatched. CDR3 length: 11 amino acids. The CDR3 is CALWEVFRKLF. DNA for the CDR3: TGTGCCTTGTGGGAGGTGTTTCGGAAACTCTTT.

The rearrangement uses TRGV9 and TRGJ1 or TRGJ2. V was clipped by 2 bases and J by 3 bases; unmatched bases: 7. The CDR3 covers 14 residues. The germline V gene has CDR1 GITISATS and CDR2 ISYDGTV (reference sequence). The CDR3 bases are TGTGCCTTGTGGGAGGCGCGGGGTTATTATAAGAAACTCTTT. It codes for CALWEARGYYKKLF.

Concerning this clone: The sample has other DNA sequences that encode this CDR3 too. V gene TRGV3 combines with J gene TRGJ1 or TRGJ2. The germline V gene has CDR1 VTNTFY and CDR2 YDVSTARD (reference sequence). The CDR3 contains 13 residues. Unmatched junction bases numbered 8, after V lost 3 bases and J lost 6 bases. As DNA, the CDR3 is TGTGCCACCTGGGACCGCCTTCTTTATAAGAAACTCTTT. Translation: CATWDRLLYKKLF.

The J gene is TRGJ1 or TRGJ2, the V gene TRGV4. This CDR3 is built from 15 residues. CDR1 EGSTGY and CDR2 YDSYTSSV come from the germline V gene. Trimming removed 4 bases from V and 0 bases from J; junction bases left unmatched: 9. CDR3 in amino acids: CATWEAPSNYYKKLF. The CDR3 nucleotides are TGTGCCACCTGGGAGGCCCCCTCGAATTATTATAAGAAACTCTTT.

This clone has only a few counts. Other DNA variants within this sample encode the same CDR3. The genes are TRGV3 and TRGJ1 or TRGJ2. CDR1 VTNTFY and CDR2 YDVSTARD come from the germline V gene (reference sequence). Germline trimming cut 0 bases from V and 7 bases from J; bases unmatched to any gene: 6. The CDR3 length is 13 residues. The chain's CDR3 is CATWDRRGYKKLF. DNA for the CDR3: TGTGCCACCTGGGACAGGCGAGGGTATAAGAAACTCTTT.

This clone was counted only a few times. Given a much more abundant clone one base away, this may be a read error. Other DNA sequences in this sample translate to the same CDR3. The V and J genes are TRGV3 and TRGJ1 or TRGJ2. V lost 3 bases, J lost 7 bases, and 3 bases stayed unmatched. The CDR3 is 11 amino acids. Germline lookup yields CDR1 VTNTFY and CDR2 YDVSTARD (reference sequence). The CDR3 nucleotides read TGTGCCACCTGGGACGCATATAAGAAACTCTTT. Translated: CATWDAYKKLF.